The clone carrying this T cell receptor beta chain was counted only a few times. TCRdb recomputed calls from the RT-PCR reads with MiXCR, one row per CDR3 protein. Of more than 550,000 distinct CDR3 sequences detected, around 11% appear once; the ten largest clones hold approximately 11%. Germline assignment: CDR1 MNHEY and CDR2 SVGEGT. The CDR3 runs to 15 residues. The V gene lost 8 bases and the J gene lost 3 bases, with 14 bases spanning the gap. This sample is part of a study of response to subunit inactivated influenza vaccine. Separately, the same data were catalogued under a study of T cells expressing NK-cell markers. Turning to that study: Beta-chain TCR cDNA was generated via 5'RACE template switching with UMIs.

The receptor was isolated from a man in his forties or fifties who received an inactivated influenza vaccine. The sample consisted of PBMCs from blood, taken on the day of vaccination. The chain employs TRBV6-2 or TRBV6-3 and TRBJ2-6; D is unresolved. The CDR3 DNA reads TGTGCCAGCCTTGCGAGGCGTGATGGGGCCAACGTCCTGACTTTC. This translates into CASLARRDGANVLTF.